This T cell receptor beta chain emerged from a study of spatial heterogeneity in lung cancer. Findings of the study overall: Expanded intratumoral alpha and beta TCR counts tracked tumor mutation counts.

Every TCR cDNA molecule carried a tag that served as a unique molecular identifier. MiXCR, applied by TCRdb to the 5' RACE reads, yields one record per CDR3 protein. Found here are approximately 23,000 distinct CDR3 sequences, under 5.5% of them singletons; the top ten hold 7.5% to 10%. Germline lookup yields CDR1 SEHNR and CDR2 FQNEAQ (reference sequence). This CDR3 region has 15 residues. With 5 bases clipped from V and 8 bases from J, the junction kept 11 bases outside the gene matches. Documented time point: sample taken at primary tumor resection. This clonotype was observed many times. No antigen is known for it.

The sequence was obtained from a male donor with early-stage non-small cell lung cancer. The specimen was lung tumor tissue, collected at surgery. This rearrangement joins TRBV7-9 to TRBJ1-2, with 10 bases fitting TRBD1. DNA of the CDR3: TGTGCCAGCAGCCCCCCCGACAGGGGGCTTACAGGCTACACCTTC. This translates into CASSPPDRGLTGYTF.